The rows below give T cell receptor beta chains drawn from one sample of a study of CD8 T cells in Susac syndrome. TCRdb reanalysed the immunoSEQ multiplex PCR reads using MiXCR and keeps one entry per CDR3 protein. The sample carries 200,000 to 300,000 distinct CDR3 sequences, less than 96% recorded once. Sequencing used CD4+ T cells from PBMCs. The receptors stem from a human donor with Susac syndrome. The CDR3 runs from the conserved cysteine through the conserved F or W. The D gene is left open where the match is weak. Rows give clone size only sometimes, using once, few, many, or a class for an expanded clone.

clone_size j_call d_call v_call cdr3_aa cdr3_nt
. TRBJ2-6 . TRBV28 CASSLVETAGANVLTF TGTGCCAGCAGTTTGGTCGAAACAGCTGGGGCCAACGTCCTGACTTTC
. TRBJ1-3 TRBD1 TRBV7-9 CASSPVLATGRGVTIYF TGTGCCAGCAGCCCTGTTCTGGCGACAGGGCGAGGCGTCACCATATATTTT
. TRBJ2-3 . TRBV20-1 CSAGGSADTQYF TGCAGTGCCGGAGGGAGTGCAGATACGCAGTATTTT
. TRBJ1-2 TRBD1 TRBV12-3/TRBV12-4 CASRPGQGYYGYTF TGTGCCAGCAGACCGGGACAGGGGTACTATGGCTACACCTTC
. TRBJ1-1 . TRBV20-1 CSARNSENTEAFF TGCAGTGCTAGAAACAGCGAGAACACTGAAGCTTTCTTT
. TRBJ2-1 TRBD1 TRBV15 CATSRDLQGAYNEQFF TGTGCCACCAGCAGAGACCTACAGGGGGCCTACAATGAGCAGTTCTTC
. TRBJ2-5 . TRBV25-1 CASSGETGVYQETQYF TGTGCCAGCAGTGGGGAGACAGGAGTGTACCAAGAGACCCAGTACTTC
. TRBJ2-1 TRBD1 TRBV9 CASSLGQGLREQFF TGTGCCAGCAGCCTTGGACAGGGTTTGCGTGAGCAGTTCTTC
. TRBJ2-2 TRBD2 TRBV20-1 CSASETSGSGELFF TGCAGTGCTAGTGAAACTAGCGGGAGCGGGGAGCTGTTTTTT
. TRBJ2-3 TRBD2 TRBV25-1 CASRAGGSTDTQYF TGTGCCAGCAGGGCGGGAGGATCGACAGATACGCAGTATTTT
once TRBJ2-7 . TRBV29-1 CSVAIVAGPLPSEQYF TGCAGCGTTGCAATAGTTGCGGGACCGCTTCCTTCCGAGCAGTACTTC
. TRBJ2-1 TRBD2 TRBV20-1 CSVPQGGTSGYNEQFF TGCAGTGTCCCTCAAGGTGGGACTAGCGGATACAATGAGCAGTTCTTC
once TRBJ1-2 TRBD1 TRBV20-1 CSARAPRDRGSLDGYTF TGCAGTGCTAGAGCCCCCCGGGACAGGGGCAGTTTGGATGGCTACACCTTC
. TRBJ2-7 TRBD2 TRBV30 CASLPGLAGNNFEQYF TGTGCCTCCCTTCCGGGACTAGCGGGAAATAATTTCGAGCAGTACTTC
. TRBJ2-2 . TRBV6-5 CASGWRENTGELFF TGTGCCAGCGGCTGGCGGGAAAACACCGGGGAGCTGTTTTTT
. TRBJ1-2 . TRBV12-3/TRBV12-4 CASSDSLYGYTF TGTGCCAGCAGTGACTCTCTCTATGGCTACACCTTC
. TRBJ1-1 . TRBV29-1 CSVQSYENTEAFF TGCAGCGTTCAGTCTTATGAGAACACTGAAGCTTTCTTT
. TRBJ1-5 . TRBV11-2 CASSTGNQPQHF TGTGCCAGCAGCACAGGCAATCAGCCCCAGCATTTT
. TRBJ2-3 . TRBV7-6 CASRKDSSFTDTQYF TGTGCCAGCAGAAAGGACAGTTCATTCACAGATACGCAGTATTTT
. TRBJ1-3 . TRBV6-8 CASSTGFFRSGNTIYF TGTGCCAGCAGTACCGGGTTCTTTAGATCTGGAAACACCATATATTTT
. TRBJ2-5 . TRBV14 CASSQVGTVQETQYF TGTGCCAGCAGCCAAGTGGGGACGGTACAAGAGACCCAGTACTTC
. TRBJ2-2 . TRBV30 CAWEVTGELFF TGTGCCTGGGAAGTCACCGGGGAGCTGTTTTTT
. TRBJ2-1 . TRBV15 CATSRDGLPGNEQFF TGTGCCACCAGCAGAGACGGACTCCCGGGCAATGAGCAGTTCTTC
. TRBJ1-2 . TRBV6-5 CASSYVGKTNYGYTF TGTGCCAGCAGTTACGTTGGCAAAACTAACTATGGCTACACCTTC
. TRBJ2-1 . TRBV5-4 CASSLGTPSSYNEQFF TGTGCCAGCAGCTTGGGGACACCAAGCTCCTACAATGAGCAGTTCTTC
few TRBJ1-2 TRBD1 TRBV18 CASSRQGNYGYTF TGTGCCAGCTCGAGACAGGGGAACTATGGCTACACCTTC
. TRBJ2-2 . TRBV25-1 CASSESGELFF TGTGCCAGCAGTGAATCCGGGGAGCTGTTTTTT
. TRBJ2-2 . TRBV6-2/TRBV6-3 CASSYRDIGGPTGELFF TGTGCCAGCAGTTACCGGGACATCGGGGGGCCGACCGGGGAGCTGTTTTTT
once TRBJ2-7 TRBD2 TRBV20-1 CSAHLAGGTSEQYF TGCAGTGCTCACCTAGCGGGAGGAACAAGCGAGCAGTACTTC
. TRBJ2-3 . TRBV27 CASSLRGSDTQYF TGTGCCAGCAGTTTACGGGGATCAGATACGCAGTATTTT
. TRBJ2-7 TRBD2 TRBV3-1 CASSQGTSGREQYF TGTGCCAGCAGCCAAGGGACTAGCGGGAGAGAGCAGTACTTC
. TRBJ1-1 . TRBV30 CAWSEVEVGAFF TGTGCCTGGAGTGAAGTGGAGGTCGGAGCTTTCTTT
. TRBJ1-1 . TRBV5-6 CASSPVVVDTEAFF TGTGCCAGCAGCCCTGTTGTGGTCGACACTGAAGCTTTCTTT
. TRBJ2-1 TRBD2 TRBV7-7 CASSRSGITNEQFF TGTGCTAGCAGTCGTAGCGGGATTACGAATGAGCAGTTCTTC
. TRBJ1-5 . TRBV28 CASSSEVGPQHF TGTGCCAGCAGTTCCGAGGTCGGGCCCCAGCATTTT
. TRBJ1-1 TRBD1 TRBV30 CACYRGNTEAFF TGTGCCTGTTACAGGGGGAACACTGAAGCTTTCTTT
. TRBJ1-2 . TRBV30 CASRAASYGYTF TGTGCCAGTAGGGCGGCTAGCTATGGCTACACCTTC
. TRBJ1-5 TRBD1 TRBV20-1 CSGAGQNQPQHF TGCAGTGGAGCGGGACAGAATCAGCCCCAGCATTTT
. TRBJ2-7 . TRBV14 CASSQVVSPTYEQYF TGTGCCAGCAGCCAAGTTGTCTCTCCTACCTACGAGCAGTACTTC
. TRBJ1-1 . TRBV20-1 CSASRNGAFF TGCAGTGCTAGCAGGAACGGAGCTTTCTTT
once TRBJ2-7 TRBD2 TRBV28 CASSLAAGGSYEQYF TGTGCCAGCAGTTTGGCAGCGGGAGGTTCCTACGAGCAGTACTTC
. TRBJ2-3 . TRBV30 CAWSVPTGPTDTQYF TGTGCCTGGAGTGTACCTACCGGTCCCACAGATACGCAGTATTTT
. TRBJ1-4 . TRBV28 CASSSSAATNEKLFF .
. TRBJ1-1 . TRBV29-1 CSVREGIGALNTEAFF TGCAGCGTTCGGGAGGGTATAGGGGCCCTGAACACTGAAGCTTTCTTT
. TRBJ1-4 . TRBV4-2 CASSQDGSDEKLFF TGTGCCAGCAGCCAAGACGGTTCGGATGAAAAACTGTTTTTT
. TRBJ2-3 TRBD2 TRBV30 CAWSAGLEADTQYF TGTGCCTGGAGCGCCGGACTAGAAGCAGATACGCAGTATTTT
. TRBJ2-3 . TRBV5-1 CASSLGNSGRGGTQYF TGCGCCAGCAGCTTGGGGAATAGCGGCCGAGGGGGTACGCAGTATTTT
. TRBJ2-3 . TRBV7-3 CASSPGTASTDTQYF TGTGCCAGCAGCCCTGGGACGGCTAGCACAGATACGCAGTATTTT
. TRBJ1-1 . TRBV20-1 CSARELQMNTEAFF TGCAGTGCTAGAGAACTACAGATGAACACTGAAGCTTTCTTT
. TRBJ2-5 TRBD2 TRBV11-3 CASSLISGSKETQYF TGTGCCAGCAGCTTAATTAGCGGGAGCAAGGAGACCCAGTACTTC
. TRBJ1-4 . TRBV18 CASSPRLDEKLFF TGTGCCAGCTCACCACGCCTCGATGAAAAACTGTTTTTT
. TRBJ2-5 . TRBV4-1 CASSPYYQETQYF TGCGCCAGCAGCCCCTACTACCAAGAGACCCAGTACTTC
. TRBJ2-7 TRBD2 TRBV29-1 CSVVLVGTSGESYEQYF TGCAGCGTCGTCCTGGTCGGGACTAGCGGAGAAAGCTACGAGCAGTACTTC
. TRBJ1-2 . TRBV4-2 CASLREDYGYTF TGTGCCAGCCTGAGGGAAGACTATGGCTACACCTTC
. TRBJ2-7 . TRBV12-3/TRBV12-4 CASTQADTSYEQYF TGTGCCAGCACCCAAGCGGATACCTCCTACGAGCAGTACTTC
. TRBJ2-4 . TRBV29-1 CSVGSVENIQYF TGCAGCGTTGGATCGGTGGAAAACATTCAGTACTTC
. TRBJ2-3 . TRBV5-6 CASSPDWGTDTQYF TGTGCCAGCAGCCCGGACTGGGGTACAGATACGCAGTATTTT
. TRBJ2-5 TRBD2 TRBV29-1 CSVGLAGEGETQYF TGCAGCGTTGGGCTAGCGGGAGAGGGGGAGACCCAGTACTTC
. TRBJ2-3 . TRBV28 CACQGPSSDTQYF TGTGCCTGCCAGGGGCCCAGTTCAGATACGCAGTATTTT
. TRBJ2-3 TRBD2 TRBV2 CASSVSGRTDTQYF TGTGCCAGCAGTGTTAGCGGGAGAACAGATACGCAGTATTTT